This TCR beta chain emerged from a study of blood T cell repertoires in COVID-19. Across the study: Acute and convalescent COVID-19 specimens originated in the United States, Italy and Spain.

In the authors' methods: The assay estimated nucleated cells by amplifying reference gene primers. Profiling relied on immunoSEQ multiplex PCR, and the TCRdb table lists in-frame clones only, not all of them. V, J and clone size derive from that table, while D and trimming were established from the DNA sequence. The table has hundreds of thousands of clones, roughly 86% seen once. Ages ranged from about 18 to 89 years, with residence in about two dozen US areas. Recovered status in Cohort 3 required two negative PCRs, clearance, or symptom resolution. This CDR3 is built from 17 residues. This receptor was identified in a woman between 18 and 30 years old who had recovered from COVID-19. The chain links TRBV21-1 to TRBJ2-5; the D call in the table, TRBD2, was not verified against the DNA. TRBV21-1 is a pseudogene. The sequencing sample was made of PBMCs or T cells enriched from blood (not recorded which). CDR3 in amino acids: CASSRRNDPDPQETQYF. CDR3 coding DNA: TGTGCCAGCAGCAGGAGAAACGACCCCGACCCACAAGAGACCCAGTACTTC.